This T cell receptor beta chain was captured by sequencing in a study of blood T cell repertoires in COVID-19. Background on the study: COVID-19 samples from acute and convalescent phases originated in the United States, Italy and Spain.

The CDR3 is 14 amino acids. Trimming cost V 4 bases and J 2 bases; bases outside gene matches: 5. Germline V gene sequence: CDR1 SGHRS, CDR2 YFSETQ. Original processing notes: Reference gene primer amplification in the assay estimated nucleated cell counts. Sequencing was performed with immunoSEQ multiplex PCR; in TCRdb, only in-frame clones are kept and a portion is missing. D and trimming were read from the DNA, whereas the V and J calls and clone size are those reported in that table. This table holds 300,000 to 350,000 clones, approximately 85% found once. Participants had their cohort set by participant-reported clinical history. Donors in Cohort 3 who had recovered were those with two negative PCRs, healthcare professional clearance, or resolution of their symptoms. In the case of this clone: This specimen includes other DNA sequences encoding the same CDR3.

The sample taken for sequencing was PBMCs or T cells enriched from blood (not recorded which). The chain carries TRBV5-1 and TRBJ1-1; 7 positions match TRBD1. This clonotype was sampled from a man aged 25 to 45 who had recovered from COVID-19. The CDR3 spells CASSPGTANTEAFF. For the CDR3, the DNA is TGCGCCAGCAGCCCTGGGACAGCAAACACTGAAGCTTTCTTT.